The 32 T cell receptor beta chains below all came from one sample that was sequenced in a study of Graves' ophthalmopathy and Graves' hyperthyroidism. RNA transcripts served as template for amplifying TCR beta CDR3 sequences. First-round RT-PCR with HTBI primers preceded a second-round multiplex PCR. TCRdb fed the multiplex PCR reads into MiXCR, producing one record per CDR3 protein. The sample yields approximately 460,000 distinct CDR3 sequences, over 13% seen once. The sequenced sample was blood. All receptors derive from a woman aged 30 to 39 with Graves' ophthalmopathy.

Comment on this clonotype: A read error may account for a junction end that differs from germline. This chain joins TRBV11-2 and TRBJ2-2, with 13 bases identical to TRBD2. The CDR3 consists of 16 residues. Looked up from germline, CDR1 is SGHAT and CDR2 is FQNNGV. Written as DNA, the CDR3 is TGTGCCAACAGCGAAGGACTAGCGGGAGCCACCGGGGAGCTGTTTTTT. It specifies CANSEGLAGATGELFF.

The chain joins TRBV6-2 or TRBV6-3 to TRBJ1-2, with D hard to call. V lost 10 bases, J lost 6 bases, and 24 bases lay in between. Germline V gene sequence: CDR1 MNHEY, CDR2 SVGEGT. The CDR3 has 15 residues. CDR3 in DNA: TGTGCCACCATCCTAACACTAGAACAGTTGAATGGCTACACCTTC. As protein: CATILTLEQLNGYTF.

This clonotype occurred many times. CDR3 in amino acids: CASSESGGIHQPQHF. CDR3 nucleotides: TGTGCCAGCAGTGAAAGCGGAGGGATCCATCAGCCCCAGCATTTT. The chain uses TRBV6-1 and TRBJ1-5; D gene ambiguous. The CDR3 is 15 residues long. CDR1 and CDR2 from the germline V gene are MNHNS and SASEGT. V was shortened by 2 bases and J by 5 bases, with 13 bases between the two germline ends.

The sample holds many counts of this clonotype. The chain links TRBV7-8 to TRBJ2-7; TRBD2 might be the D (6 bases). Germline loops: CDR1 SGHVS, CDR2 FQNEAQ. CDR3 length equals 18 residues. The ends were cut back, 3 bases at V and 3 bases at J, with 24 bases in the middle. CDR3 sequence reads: CASSFRQTRRVENYEQYF. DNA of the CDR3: TGTGCCAGCAGCTTTCGCCAAACCCGGAGGGTAGAAAACTACGAGCAGTACTTC.

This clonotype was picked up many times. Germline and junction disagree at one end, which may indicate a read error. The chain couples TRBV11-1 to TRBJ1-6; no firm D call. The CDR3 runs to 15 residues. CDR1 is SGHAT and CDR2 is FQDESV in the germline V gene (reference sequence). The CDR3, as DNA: TGTGCCAGCAGCTTAGCGGGGAAGGATAACTCACCCCTCCACTTT. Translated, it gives CASSLAGKDNSPLHF.

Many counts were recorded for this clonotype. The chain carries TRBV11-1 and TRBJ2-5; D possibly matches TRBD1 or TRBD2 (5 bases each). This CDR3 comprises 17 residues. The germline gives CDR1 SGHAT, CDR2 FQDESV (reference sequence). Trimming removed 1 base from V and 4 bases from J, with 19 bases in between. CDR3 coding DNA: TGTGCCAGCAGCTTAGGGGACGAGGCCAATCTGGGAGAGACCCAGTACTTC. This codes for CASSLGDEANLGETQYF.

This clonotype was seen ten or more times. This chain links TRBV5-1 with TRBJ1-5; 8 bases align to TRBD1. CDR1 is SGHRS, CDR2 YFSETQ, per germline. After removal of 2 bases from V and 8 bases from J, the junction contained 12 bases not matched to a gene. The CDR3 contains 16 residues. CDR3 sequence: CASSLSPGTGQEPQHF. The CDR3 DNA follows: TGCGCCAGCAGCTTATCCCCCGGGACAGGACAAGAGCCCCAGCATTTT.

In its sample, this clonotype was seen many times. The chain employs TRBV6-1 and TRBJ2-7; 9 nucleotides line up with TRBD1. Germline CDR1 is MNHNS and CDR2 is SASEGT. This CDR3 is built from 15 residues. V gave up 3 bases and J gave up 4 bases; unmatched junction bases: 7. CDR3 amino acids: CASSEPGQGRYEQYF. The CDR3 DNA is TGTGCCAGCAGTGAGCCGGGACAGGGAAGGTACGAGCAGTACTTC.

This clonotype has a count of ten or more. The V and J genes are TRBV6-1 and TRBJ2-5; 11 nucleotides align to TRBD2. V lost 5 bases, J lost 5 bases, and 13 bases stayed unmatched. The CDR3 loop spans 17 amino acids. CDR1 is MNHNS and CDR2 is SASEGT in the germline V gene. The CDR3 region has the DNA TGTGCCAGCAGTCCCCAGATTAGCGGGAGGGCCTACGAGACCCAGTACTTC. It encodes CASSPQISGRAYETQYF.

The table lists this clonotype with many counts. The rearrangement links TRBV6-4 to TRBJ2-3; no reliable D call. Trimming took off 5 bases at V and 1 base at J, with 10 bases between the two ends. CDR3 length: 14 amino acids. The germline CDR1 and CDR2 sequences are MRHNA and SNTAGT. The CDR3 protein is CASSPGGGTDTQYF. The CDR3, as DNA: TGTGCCAGCAGTCCCGGCGGCGGCACAGATACGCAGTATTTT.

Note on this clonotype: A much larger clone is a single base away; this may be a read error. DNA of the CDR3: TGTGTCTGGAGTAGAGGCGAGCAGTACTTC. It yields the protein CVWSRGEQYF. V is TRBV30 and J is TRBJ2-7; D not resolved. CDR1 is GTSNPN and CDR2 is SVGIG in the germline V gene (reference sequence). The CDR3 is made up of 10 amino acids.

CDR3 sequence (DNA): TGTGCCAGCAGTGCCCCCGCCCAGTACTTC. As protein: CASSAPAQYF. The chain couples TRBV2 to TRBJ2-5; D gene ambiguous. Germline CDR1 and CDR2: SNHLY and FYNNEI. Trimming removed 4 bases from V and 9 bases from J, with 6 bases in between. CDR3 length: 10 residues.

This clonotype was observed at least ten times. CDR3 loop: CSAIKETQYF. The CDR3 DNA is TGCAGTGCTATAAAAGAGACCCAGTACTTC. The rearrangement links TRBV20-1 to TRBJ2-5, with D uncertain. V was shortened by 4 bases and J by 3 bases, with 3 bases between the two germline ends. CDR1 and CDR2 (germline): DFQATT, SNEGSKA (reference sequence). The CDR3 sequence is 10 residues long.

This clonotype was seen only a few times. CDR3 coding DNA: TGTGCCAGCAGTTCCATTGACAGTCGGGGGACCCAGTACTTC. It yields the protein CASSSIDSRGTQYF. This rearrangement joins TRBV27 to TRBJ2-5; D may correspond to TRBD1 or TRBD2 (5 bases each). The germline V gene has CDR1 MNHEY and CDR2 SMNVEV (reference sequence). Trimming cost V 4 bases and J 7 bases, with 16 bases left between them. CDR3 length equals 14 residues.

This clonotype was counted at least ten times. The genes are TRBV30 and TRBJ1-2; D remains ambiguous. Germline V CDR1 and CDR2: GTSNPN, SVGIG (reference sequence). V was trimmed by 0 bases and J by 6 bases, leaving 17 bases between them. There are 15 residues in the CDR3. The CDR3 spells CAWSVPGASRNGYTF. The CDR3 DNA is TGTGCCTGGAGTGTACCCGGCGCGAGCAGGAATGGCTACACCTTC.

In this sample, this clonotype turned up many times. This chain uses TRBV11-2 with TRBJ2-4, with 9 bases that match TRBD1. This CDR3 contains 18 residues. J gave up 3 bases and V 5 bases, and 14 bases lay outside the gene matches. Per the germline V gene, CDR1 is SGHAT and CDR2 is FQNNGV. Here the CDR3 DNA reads TGTGCCAGCAGCCAGAACCTTCTACAGGGGGCGGGCAAAAACATTCAGTACTTC. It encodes CASSQNLLQGAGKNIQYF.

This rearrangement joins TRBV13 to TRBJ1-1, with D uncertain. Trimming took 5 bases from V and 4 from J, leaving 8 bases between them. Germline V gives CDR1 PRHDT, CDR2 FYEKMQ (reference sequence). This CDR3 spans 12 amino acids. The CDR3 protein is CASSRGITEAFF. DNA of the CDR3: TGTGCCAGCAGCCGAGGGATCACTGAAGCTTTCTTT.

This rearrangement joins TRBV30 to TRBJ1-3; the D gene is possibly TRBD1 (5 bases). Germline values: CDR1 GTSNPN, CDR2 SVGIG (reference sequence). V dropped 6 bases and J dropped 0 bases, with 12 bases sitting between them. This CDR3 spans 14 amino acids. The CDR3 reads CACPGSSSGNTIYF. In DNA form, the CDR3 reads TGTGCCTGCCCAGGGTCTTCCTCTGGAAACACCATATATTTT.

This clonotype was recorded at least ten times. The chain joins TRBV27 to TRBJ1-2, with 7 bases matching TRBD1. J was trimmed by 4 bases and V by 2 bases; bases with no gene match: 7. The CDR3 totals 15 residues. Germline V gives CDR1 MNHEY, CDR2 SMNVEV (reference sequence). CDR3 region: CASSLNRAGGYGYTF. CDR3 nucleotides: TGTGCCAGCAGTTTAAACCGGGCAGGGGGCTATGGCTACACCTTC.

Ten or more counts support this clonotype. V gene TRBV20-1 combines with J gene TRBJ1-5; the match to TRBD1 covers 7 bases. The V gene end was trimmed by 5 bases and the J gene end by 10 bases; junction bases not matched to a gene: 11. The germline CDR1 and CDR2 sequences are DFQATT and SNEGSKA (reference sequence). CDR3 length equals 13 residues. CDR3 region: CSAGGQAGGPQHF. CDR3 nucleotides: TGCAGTGCTGGAGGACAGGCGGGAGGACCCCAGCATTTT.

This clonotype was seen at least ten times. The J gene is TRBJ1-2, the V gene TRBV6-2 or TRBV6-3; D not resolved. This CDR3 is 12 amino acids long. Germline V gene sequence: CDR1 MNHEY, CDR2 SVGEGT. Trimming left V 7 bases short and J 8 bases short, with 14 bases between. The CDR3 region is CASTNSQIGYTF. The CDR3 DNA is TGTGCCAGCACCAACAGCCAGATCGGCTACACCTTC.

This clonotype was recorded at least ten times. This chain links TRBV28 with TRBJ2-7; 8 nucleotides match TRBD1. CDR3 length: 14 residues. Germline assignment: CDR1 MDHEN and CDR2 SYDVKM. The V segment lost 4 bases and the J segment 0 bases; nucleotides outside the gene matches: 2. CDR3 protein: CASSWTGLSYEQYF. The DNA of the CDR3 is TGTGCCAGCAGTTGGACAGGGCTCTCCTACGAGCAGTACTTC.

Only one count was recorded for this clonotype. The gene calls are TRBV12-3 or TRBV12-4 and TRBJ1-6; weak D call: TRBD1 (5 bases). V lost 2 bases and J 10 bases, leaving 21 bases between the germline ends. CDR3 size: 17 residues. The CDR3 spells CASSLRGGGVHGSPLHF. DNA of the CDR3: TGTGCCAGCAGTTTAAGGGGTGGGGGGGTACATGGATCACCCCTCCACTTT.

Here the CDR3 DNA reads TGTGCCAGCAGCCAAGATACCACTTTACCGCACACTGAAGCTTTCTTT. Translated: CASSQDTTLPHTEAFF. The chain recombines TRBV3-1 with TRBJ1-1; D is uncertain. CDR3 size: 16 residues. Germline V gene sequence: CDR1 LGHDT, CDR2 YNNKEL (reference sequence). V lost 0 bases, J lost 3 bases, and 14 bases lay in between.

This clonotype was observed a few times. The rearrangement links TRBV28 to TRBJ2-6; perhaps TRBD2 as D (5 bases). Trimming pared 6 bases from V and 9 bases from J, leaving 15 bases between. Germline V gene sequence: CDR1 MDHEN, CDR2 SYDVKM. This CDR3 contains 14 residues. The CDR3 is CASSPAAAGNVLTF. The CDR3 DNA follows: TGTGCCAGCAGCCCGGCGGCGGCGGGCAACGTCCTGACTTTC. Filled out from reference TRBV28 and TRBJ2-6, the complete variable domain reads DVKVTQSSRYLVKRTGEKVFLECVQDMDHENMFWYRQDPGLGLRLIYFSYDVKMKEKGDIPEGYSVSREKKERFSLILESASTNQTSMYLCASSPAAAGNVLTFGAGSRLTVL.

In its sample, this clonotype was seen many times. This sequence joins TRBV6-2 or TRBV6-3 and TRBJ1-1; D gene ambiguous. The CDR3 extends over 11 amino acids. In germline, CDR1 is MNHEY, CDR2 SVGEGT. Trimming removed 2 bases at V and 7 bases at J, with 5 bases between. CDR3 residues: CASSYPNEAFF. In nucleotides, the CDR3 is TGTGCCAGCAGTTACCCTAATGAAGCTTTCTTT.

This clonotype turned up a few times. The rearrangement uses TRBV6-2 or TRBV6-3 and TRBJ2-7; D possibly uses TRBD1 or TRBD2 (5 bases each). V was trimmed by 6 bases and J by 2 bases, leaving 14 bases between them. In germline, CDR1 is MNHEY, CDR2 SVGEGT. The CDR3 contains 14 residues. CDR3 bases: TGTGCCAGCAGCTCCTGGGACGGGACCTACGAGCAGTACTTC. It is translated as CASSSWDGTYEQYF.

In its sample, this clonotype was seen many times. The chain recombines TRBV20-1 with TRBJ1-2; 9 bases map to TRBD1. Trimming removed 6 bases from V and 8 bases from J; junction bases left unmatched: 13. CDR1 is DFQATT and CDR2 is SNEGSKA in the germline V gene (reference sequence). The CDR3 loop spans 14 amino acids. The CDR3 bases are TGCAGTGCCCCGAAAACCACAGGGGGCATAGGCTACACCTTC. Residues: CSAPKTTGGIGYTF.

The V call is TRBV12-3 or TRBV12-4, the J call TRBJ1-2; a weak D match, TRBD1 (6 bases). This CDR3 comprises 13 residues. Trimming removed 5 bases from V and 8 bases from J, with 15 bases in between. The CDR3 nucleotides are TGTGCCAGCAGTCCCGGGACACCCAAGGGCTACACCTTC. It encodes CASSPGTPKGYTF.

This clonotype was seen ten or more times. The CDR3 protein is CASSLARQTDTQYF. DNA of the CDR3: TGTGCCAGCAGTTTAGCGCGGCAGACAGATACGCAGTATTTT. The chain joins TRBV12-3 or TRBV12-4 to TRBJ2-3; the D is unclear. V was shortened by 0 bases and J by 3 bases, with 7 bases between the two germline ends. The CDR3 runs to 14 residues.

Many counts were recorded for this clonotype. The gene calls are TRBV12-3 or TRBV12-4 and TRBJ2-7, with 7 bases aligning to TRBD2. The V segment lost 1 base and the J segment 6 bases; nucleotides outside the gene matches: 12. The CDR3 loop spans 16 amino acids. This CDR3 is CASSLGGAGDPGEQYF. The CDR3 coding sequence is TGTGCCAGCAGTTTAGGTGGTGCGGGGGACCCTGGCGAGCAGTACTTC.

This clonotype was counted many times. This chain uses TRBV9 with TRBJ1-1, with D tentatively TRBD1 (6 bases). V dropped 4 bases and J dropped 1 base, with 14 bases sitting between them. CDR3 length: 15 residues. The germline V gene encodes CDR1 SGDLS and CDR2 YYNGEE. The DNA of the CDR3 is TGTGCCAGCAGCAACGTCGGGACAACGAACACTGAAGCTTTCTTT. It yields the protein CASSNVGTTNTEAFF.